This T cell receptor (beta chain) was identified in a study of CXCR3-negative and CXCR3-positive naive CD8 T cells. Study conclusions and caveats: Naive cells with CXCR3 showed TRB CDR3s that were more hydrophobic than those in CXCR3-negative naive cells. Similar TRBV-TRBJ usage was seen in naive cells (both CXCR3-negative and CXCR3-positive), but memory cells differed. TCR strength was inferred from TRB CDR3 properties, while surface CD5 was comparable between naive subsets.

Via 5' RACE with UMI labels, TRB cDNA libraries were prepared. No DNA is given; TCRdb re-called the 5' RACE reads and lists each CDR3 protein once. Its listing shows tens of thousands of distinct CDR3 sequences. Sorting yielded triplicates of roughly 310,000 cells for each CD8+ T cell subset. Cells classed as naive CD8+ T cells were CD45RO-CCR7+CD27+CD95-. Comments on this clonotype: Its antigen is unknown.

The CDR3 extends over 11 amino acids. Germline CDR1 SQVTM, CDR2 ANQGSEA. The TCR was taken from a human donor in good health. Some clones in this sample may be carry-over from other donors' samples. V usage is TRBV29-1 and J usage is TRBJ2-1. Input material: naive CXCR3+ CD8+ T cells from blood. Described subset: CD45RO-CCR7+CD27+CD95- naive CD8+ T cells expressing CXCR3 (TNR3+). The CDR3 protein is CSVASWGEQFF.